These 20 T cell receptor beta chains came from one sample sequenced in a study of T cell repertoires in cytomegalovirus infection. From the reads, TCRdb called clonotypes with MiXCR, one entry per CDR3 protein. The sample holds nearly 650,000 distinct CDR3 sequences, 20% to 30% seen once. Sample: CD8+ T cells from PBMCs. The receptors were gathered from a human donor in good health (CMV status not recorded). Some clones in this sample may be carry-over from other donors' samples.

This clonotype was picked up a small number of times. The chain joins TRBV7-2 to TRBJ1-5; the D is unclear. Trimming removed 2 bases at V and 3 bases at J, with 8 bases between. CDR1 is SGHTA and CDR2 is FQGNSA in the germline V gene. This CDR3 has 14 amino acids. The CDR3 loop reads CASSLNSYNQPQHF. In DNA, the CDR3 is TGTGCCAGCAGCTTAAACAGCTACAATCAGCCCCAGCATTTT.

The V and J genes are TRBV27 and TRBJ1-1, with a possible D match to TRBD1 (5 bases). The CDR3 runs to 13 residues. Germline-derived CDR1 and CDR2 are MNHEY and SMNVEV (reference sequence). Trimming removed 5 bases from V and 11 bases from J, with 18 bases in between. This CDR3 reads CASSPGPGSRAFF. CDR3 nucleotide sequence: TGTGCCAGCAGTCCGGGGCCCGGGTCTCGGGCTTTCTTT.

The V gene is TRBV5-1, the J gene TRBJ1-6; D might be TRBD1 (5 bases). The ends were cut back, 4 bases at V and 6 bases at J, with 11 bases in the middle. Germline CDR1 and CDR2: SGHRS and YFSETQ. CDR3 length: 14 amino acids. CDR3 amino acids: CASSPSGLNSPLHF. In DNA form, the CDR3 reads TGCGCCAGCAGCCCGTCGGGGCTTAATTCACCCCTCCACTTT.

This clonotype was recorded many times. The chain is built from TRBV7-6 and TRBJ2-7, with 8 bases fitting TRBD1. The length of the CDR3 is 14 residues. Per the germline V gene, CDR1 is SGHVS and CDR2 is FNYEAQ. The V gene end was trimmed by 1 base and the J gene end by 6 bases; junction bases not matched to a gene: 5. CDR3 nucleotide sequence: TGTGCCAGCAGCTTAGGGACAGGGCAGGGCGAGCAGTACTTC. Translation gives CASSLGTGQGEQYF.

This clonotype turned up a few times. This chain connects TRBV2 to TRBJ2-1; D gene ambiguous. Trimming removed 2 bases from V and 0 bases from J, with 5 bases in between. Germline assignment: CDR1 SNHLY and CDR2 FYNNEI. The CDR3 has 14 residues. For the CDR3, the DNA is TGTGCCAGCAGTGAATCTAGCTCCTACAATGAGCAGTTCTTC. This encodes CASSESSSYNEQFF.

As for this clonotype: This could be a read error, since a much larger clone is one nucleotide away. This chain links TRBV3-1 with TRBJ2-5; weak D call: TRBD1 (6 bases). Germline V gene data show CDR1 as LGHDT and CDR2 as YNNKEL (reference sequence). The length of the CDR3 is 14 residues. Deletions cut 3 bases from V and 0 bases from J, with 8 bases between. The CDR3 DNA reads TGTGCCAGCAGCCACACAGGGTACCAAGAGACCCAGTACTTC. Amino acids: CASSHTGYQETQYF.

The chain has TRBV6-2 or TRBV6-3 and TRBJ2-7; 7 bases are shared with TRBD1. Germline CDR1 MNHEY, CDR2 SVGEGT. Trimming took 0 bases from V and 3 from J; bases not matched to a gene: 8. CDR3 length: 16 amino acids. CDR3 loop: CASSYSTEGANYEQYV. As DNA, the CDR3 is TGTGCCAGCAGTTACTCGACAGAGGGGGCCAACTACGAGCAGTACGTC.

This clonotype was seen only a few times. This chain joins TRBV5-6 and TRBJ2-2, with D possibly matching TRBD2 (6 bases). Trimming pared 6 bases from V and 4 bases from J, leaving 16 bases between. The CDR3 totals 15 residues. Germline CDR1 is SGHDT and CDR2 is YYEEEE. CDR3 in DNA: TGTGCCAGCACCGACGGGAGAGGGGCCACCGGGGAGCTGTTTTTT. Amino acids: CASTDGRGATGELFF.

This clonotype was seen ten or more times. The CDR3 DNA is TGTGCCAGCAGCTCGATAGGGTCGAAAGAGCAGTACTTC. This codes for CASSSIGSKEQYF. This chain joins TRBV7-6 and TRBJ2-7; D remains ambiguous. V lost 4 bases, J lost 7 bases, and 14 bases lay in between. The germline V gene encodes CDR1 SGHVS and CDR2 FNYEAQ. The CDR3 extends over 13 amino acids.

The J gene is TRBJ2-1, the V gene TRBV6-2 or TRBV6-3; 12 bases map to TRBD1. Germline CDR1 is MNHEY and CDR2 is SVGEGT. V lost 6 bases to trimming and J lost 8 bases; unmatched junction nucleotides: 14. The CDR3 contains 17 residues. The CDR3 loop is CASSRLTSGTGGHEQFF. The CDR3 region has the DNA TGTGCCAGCAGCCGCCTAACCTCCGGGACAGGGGGCCATGAGCAGTTCTTC.

The chain employs TRBV28 and TRBJ2-5, with 7 positions matching TRBD1. The CDR3 extends over 16 amino acids. Trimming cost V 6 bases and J 0 bases; bases outside gene matches: 10. Germline V gene lookup returns CDR1 MDHEN and CDR2 SYDVKM. The CDR3 sequence is CASSQGTVLYQETQYF. The CDR3 coding sequence is TGTGCCAGCAGCCAAGGGACAGTGCTTTACCAAGAGACCCAGTACTTC.

This clonotype was recorded many times. The gene calls are TRBV7-2 and TRBJ2-1, with 11 bases lining up with TRBD2. Trimming at V came to 3 bases and at J to 5 bases, leaving 6 bases not matched to a gene. Germline V lookup: CDR1 SGHTA, CDR2 FQGNSA. The CDR3 runs to 16 residues. The DNA for the CDR3 is TGTGCCAGCAGCTTTTTAGCGGGGGGGCCCCACAATGAGCAGTTCTTC. This gives the protein CASSFLAGGPHNEQFF.

This clonotype was recorded a few times. The V call is TRBV6-2 or TRBV6-3, the J call TRBJ2-3; the D gene is possibly TRBD2 (6 bases). The germline gives CDR1 MNHEY, CDR2 SVGEGT. The V gene lost 5 bases and the J gene lost 3 bases, with 12 bases spanning the gap. This CDR3 has 14 amino acids. The CDR3 is CASSDPGTTDTQYF. The CDR3, as DNA: TGTGCCAGCAGTGATCCCGGGACTACAGATACGCAGTATTTT.

The chain links TRBV2 to TRBJ2-2; tentatively, D is TRBD1 (5 bases). V gave up 0 bases and J gave up 4 bases, with 12 bases separating them. The V gene's germline CDR1 is SNHLY and CDR2 FYNNEI. CDR3 length equals 16 residues. CDR3 sequence reads: CASSEAGRVGTGELFF. The DNA for the CDR3 is TGTGCCAGCAGTGAAGCCGGCAGGGTGGGCACCGGGGAGCTGTTTTTT.

Many counts were recorded for this clonotype. V gene TRBV12-3 or TRBV12-4 combines with J gene TRBJ2-7; no firm D call. V was trimmed by 3 bases and J by 3 bases, leaving 9 bases between them. This CDR3 region has 13 residues. DNA for the CDR3: TGTGCCAGCAGTTTTGTCAGTGTCTACGAGCAGTACTTC. Residues: CASSFVSVYEQYF.

Many counts were recorded for this clonotype. The J gene is TRBJ2-3, the V gene TRBV7-8; tentative D call: TRBD1 (6 bases). The V gene lost 3 bases and the J gene lost 3 bases, with 16 bases spanning the gap. CDR3 length: 16 amino acids. CDR1 is SGHVS and CDR2 is FQNEAQ in the germline V gene. The CDR3 DNA is TGTGCCAGCAGCTTCGCCAGGGGTGTAGAGACAGATACGCAGTATTTT. Translation gives CASSFARGVETDTQYF.

The chain combines TRBV6-6 with TRBJ1-2, with TRBD1 matching 8 bases. V dropped 5 bases and J dropped 0; count of bases not matched to a gene: 8. The CDR3 spans 16 residues. Germline CDR1 reads MNHNY; CDR2 reads SVGAGI (reference sequence). The CDR3 loop reads CASSDRATGANYGYTF. CDR3 in DNA: TGTGCCAGCAGTGACCGGGCGACAGGGGCTAACTATGGCTACACCTTC.

There are many counts of this clonotype. This chain connects TRBV7-9 to TRBJ2-1; TRBD2 agrees at 11 bases. Per the germline V gene, CDR1 is SEHNR and CDR2 is FQNEAQ (reference sequence). Trimming at V came to 5 bases and at J to 10 bases, leaving 13 bases not matched to a gene. The CDR3 is 16 amino acids. CDR3 loop: CASSQSTSGGGWEQFF. The CDR3 region has the DNA TGTGCCAGCAGCCAAAGTACTAGCGGGGGAGGTTGGGAGCAGTTCTTC.

This clonotype occurred a few times. V and J are TRBV7-2 and TRBJ1-2, with 7 bases lining up with TRBD1. The V and J ends lost 0 bases and 6 bases, in that order; junction bases with no gene match: 1. The CDR3 length is 13 residues. Germline V gene lookup returns CDR1 SGHTA and CDR2 FQGNSA. In DNA, the CDR3 is TGTGCCAGCAGCTTAGCGGGGACAGATGGCTACACCTTC. This sequence encodes CASSLAGTDGYTF.

Here the CDR3 reads CASSYSFENEQFF. The CDR3, as DNA: TGTGCCAGCAGTTACTCGTTTGAGAATGAGCAGTTCTTC. The chain is built from TRBV6-6 and TRBJ2-1; D not resolved. The ends were cut back, 0 bases at V and 7 bases at J, with 7 bases in the middle. The CDR3 has 13 residues. Germline V gene sequence: CDR1 MNHNY, CDR2 SVGAGI (reference sequence).